These T cell receptor beta chains were read from a single sample in a study of T cell responses to AZD1222 COVID-19 vaccine. TCRdb keeps only in-frame clones here, not all; method: immunoSEQ multiplex PCR. The sample has 90,000 to 120,000 clones; under 95% are singletons. Sequenced material: peripheral blood, taken on day 0 of AZD1222 vaccination. The source of these receptors is an adult in good health. The CDR3 runs from the conserved cysteine through the conserved F or W. The order of the fields is clone size, CDR3 length, D gene, V gene, J gene, CDR3 protein, CDR3 DNA. A D gene is named only where the DNA matches it firmly. Rows give clone size only sometimes, using once, few, many, or a class for an expanded clone.

size: .
length: 12
D: .
V: TRBV4-2
J: TRBJ2-1
CDR3: CASSQPTGKQFF
DNA: TGTGCCAGCAGCCAACCTACGGGGAAGCAGTTCTTC

size: .
length: 14
D: .
V: TRBV2
J: TRBJ1-2
CDR3: CASSEARGNYGYTF
DNA: TGTGCCAGCAGTGAAGCGCGAGGGAACTATGGCTACACCTTC

size: .
length: 13
D: TRBD2
V: TRBV10-3
J: TRBJ2-5
CDR3: CAMNSGVQETQYF
DNA: TGTGCCATGAATAGCGGGGTCCAAGAGACCCAGTACTTC

size: .
length: 11
D: .
V: TRBV10-2
J: TRBJ2-1
CDR3: CATGPGNEQFF
DNA: TGCGCCACGGGGCCAGGGAATGAGCAGTTCTTC

size: .
length: 13
D: .
V: TRBV10-3
J: TRBJ2-7
CDR3: CAMRDVNAYEQYF
DNA: TGTGCCATGAGGGACGTAAATGCCTACGAGCAGTACTTC

size: .
length: 14
D: .
V: TRBV6-5
J: TRBJ1-6
CDR3: CASRATGNDSPLHF
DNA: TGTGCCAGCAGGGCCACAGGGAATGATTCACCCCTCCACTTT

size: .
length: 17
D: TRBD1
V: TRBV4-3
J: TRBJ1-4
CDR3: CASSQGLSGTGFQKLFF
DNA: TGCGCCAGCAGCCAGGGACTCTCCGGGACAGGGTTTCAAAAACTGTTTTTT

size: few
length: 12
D: .
V: TRBV7-2
J: TRBJ1-2
CDR3: CASSLPPNGYTF
DNA: TGTGCCAGCAGCTTACCGCCGAATGGCTACACCTTC

size: .
length: 15
D: TRBD1
V: TRBV5-4
J: TRBJ1-6
CDR3: CASSSGQGGNSPLHF
DNA: TGTGCCAGCAGTTCTGGACAGGGTGGAAATTCACCCCTCCACTTT

size: .
length: 14
D: .
V: TRBV7-9
J: TRBJ1-2
CDR3: CASSLATPNYGYTF
DNA: TGTGCCAGCAGCTTAGCAACCCCTAACTATGGCTACACCTTC

size: .
length: 16
D: TRBD1
V: TRBV7-8
J: TRBJ2-1
CDR3: CASIPGTGGVYNEQFF
DNA: TGTGCCAGCATTCCGGGGACAGGGGGCGTTTACAATGAGCAGTTCTTC

size: .
length: 14
D: .
V: TRBV30
J: TRBJ1-6
CDR3: CAWKGQGGNSPLHF
DNA: TGTGCCTGGAAAGGGCAAGGGGGTAATTCACCCCTCCACTTT

size: .
length: 15
D: .
V: TRBV4-2
J: TRBJ2-5
CDR3: CASSQPVGTVETQYF
DNA: TGTGCCAGCAGCCAGCCCGTAGGGACTGTAGAGACCCAGTACTTC

size: .
length: 12
D: .
V: TRBV6-6
J: TRBJ1-4
CDR3: CASTLHNEKLFF
DNA: TGTGCCAGCACCTTACATAATGAAAAACTGTTTTTT

size: .
length: 17
D: .
V: TRBV5-4
J: TRBJ2-3
CDR3: CASTPYDKTASTDTQYF
DNA: TGTGCCAGCACCCCGTATGACAAGACAGCTAGCACAGATACGCAGTATTTT

size: .
length: 15
D: .
V: TRBV4-2
J: TRBJ1-2
CDR3: CASSPQRAGNYGYTF
DNA: TGTGCCAGCAGCCCACAAAGGGCGGGTAACTATGGCTACACCTTC

size: .
length: 15
D: TRBD1
V: TRBV4-2
J: TRBJ2-7
CDR3: CASSQVAGGYYEQYF
DNA: TGTGCCAGCAGCCAAGTGGCAGGGGGTTACTACGAGCAGTACTTC

size: .
length: 17
D: TRBD2
V: TRBV9
J: TRBJ2-1
CDR3: CASSGGTSGPSYNEQFF
DNA: TGTGCCAGCAGCGGGGGGACTAGCGGACCCTCCTACAATGAGCAGTTCTTC

size: once
length: 17
D: TRBD1
V: TRBV9
J: TRBJ2-3
CDR3: CASSPRDRGLLTDTQYF
DNA: TGTGCCAGCAGCCCCAGGGACAGGGGGCTCCTCACAGATACGCAGTATTTT

size: .
length: 17
D: TRBD1
V: TRBV5-1
J: TRBJ1-4
CDR3: CASSRTGGVETNEKLFF
DNA: TGCGCCAGCTCCCGGACAGGGGGCGTAGAAACTAATGAAAAACTGTTTTTT

size: .
length: 13
D: .
V: TRBV15
J: TRBJ1-1
CDR3: CATSSRRDTEAFF
DNA: TGTGCCACCAGCTCCCGCCGGGACACTGAAGCTTTCTTT

size: .
length: 20
D: TRBD1
V: TRBV3-1/TRBV3-2
J: TRBJ1-1
CDR3: CASSQYIKQGRGREDTEAFF
DNA: TGTGCCAGCAGCCAATATATAAAACAGGGGCGCGGGAGGGAGGACACTGAAGCTTTCTTT

size: once
length: 15
D: TRBD1
V: TRBV5-1
J: TRBJ1-3
CDR3: CASSPGTGGGNTIYF
DNA: TGCGCCAGCAGCCCCGGGACAGGGGGAGGAAACACCATATATTTT

size: .
length: 15
D: .
V: TRBV5-1
J: TRBJ1-2
CDR3: CASSDGRGGLDGYTF
DNA: TGCGCCAGCAGCGACGGGAGAGGAGGTTTGGATGGCTACACCTTC

size: .
length: 12
D: .
V: TRBV27
J: TRBJ2-5
CDR3: CASSRGGPVQYF
DNA: TGTGCCAGCAGTCGTGGGGGCCCGGTCCAGTACTTC

size: .
length: 14
D: .
V: TRBV19
J: TRBJ1-4
CDR3: CASSMSQGVQKLFF
DNA: TGTGCCAGTAGTATGTCACAGGGCGTGCAGAAACTGTTTTTT

size: .
length: 15
D: TRBD1
V: TRBV7-2
J: TRBJ2-1
CDR3: CASSLSVGQNNEQFF
DNA: TGTGCCAGCAGCCTAAGTGTGGGACAGAACAATGAGCAGTTCTTC

size: .
length: 13
D: .
V: TRBV3-1/TRBV3-2
J: TRBJ1-2
CDR3: CASSQDNVGEYTF
DNA: TGTGCCAGCAGCCAAGATAACGTCGGGGAGTACACCTTC

size: .
length: 16
D: .
V: TRBV4-2
J: TRBJ2-4
CDR3: CASSQDRAPEQNIQYF
DNA: TGTGCCAGCAGCCAAGATAGGGCTCCGGAACAAAACATTCAGTACTTC

size: .
length: 16
D: .
V: TRBV4-1
J: TRBJ1-5
CDR3: CASSQDLGLSNQPQHF
DNA: TGCGCCAGCAGCCAAGATCTCGGTTTGAGCAATCAGCCCCAGCATTTT

size: .
length: 14
D: TRBD1
V: TRBV19
J: TRBJ2-3
CDR3: CASSADRAADTQYF
DNA: TGTGCCAGTAGTGCAGACAGGGCGGCAGATACGCAGTATTTT

size: .
length: 14
D: .
V: TRBV5-1
J: TRBJ1-1
CDR3: CASSLLIEGSEAFF
DNA: TGCGCCAGCAGCTTGCTTATCGAGGGGTCTGAAGCTTTCTTT

size: .
length: 15
D: .
V: TRBV18
J: TRBJ1-3
CDR3: CASSPRDNSGNTIYF
DNA: TGTGCCAGCTCACCACGGGACAACTCTGGAAACACCATATATTTT

size: .
length: 11
D: .
V: TRBV7-9
J: TRBJ1-5
CDR3: CASSLDGPQHF
DNA: TGTGCCAGCAGCTTAGATGGGCCCCAGCATTTT

size: .
length: 14
D: .
V: TRBV25-1
J: TRBJ1-2
CDR3: CASSEYGGLVGYTF
DNA: TGTGCCAGCAGTGAATATGGGGGGCTAGTAGGCTACACCTTC

size: .
length: 11
D: .
V: TRBV30
J: TRBJ1-5
CDR3: CAWQGSGPQHF
DNA: TGTGCCTGGCAGGGGAGTGGGCCCCAGCATTTT

size: .
length: 15
D: .
V: TRBV5-1
J: TRBJ1-1
CDR3: CASSPRTRVGTEAFF
DNA: TGCGCCAGCAGCCCTAGGACCAGGGTAGGCACTGAAGCTTTCTTT